This T cell receptor beta chain was sequenced during a study of vaccination and CD4 T cells after COVID-19. The CDR3 length is 15 residues. V lost 0 bases and J lost 1, with 11 bases in between. The germline gives CDR1 SGHNT, CDR2 YYREEE (reference sequence). Noted treatment: approximately 9-day PBMC culture with coronavirus spike peptide pools or control peptides (ViraFEST assay). On this clonotype itself: Antigen unknown.

Cultured CD4+ T cells had their DNA profiled by the Oncomine TCR Beta short-read assay. TCRdb re-called the PCR reads with MiXCR, one entry per CDR3 protein. This sample has 7,600 or so distinct CDR3 sequences, with approximately 22% found just once. Study results and caveats: Convalescent patients displayed spike mono-reactivity in 304 of 307 vaccine-specific clones.

This clonotype originated in a human donor who had recovered from COVID-19. Sequencing used CD4+ T cells from blood, cultured in vitro, obtained after SARS-CoV-2 vaccination. V usage is TRBV5-4 and J usage is TRBJ2-7, with a tentative D call TRBD2 (6 bases). CDR3 DNA: TGTGCCAGCAGCTTGGCCGGGAGCGGTTCCTACGAGCAGTACTTC. This sequence encodes CASSLAGSGSYEQYF.